The entry below gives a single T cell receptor (beta chain) sequence along with its context. Since a much larger clone is just one base distant, this may be a read error. Amplified TCR beta CDR3 regions derived from RNA transcripts. The TCR CDR3 first-round RT-PCR relied on the HTBI primer set. TCRdb independently ran MiXCR on the multiplex PCR reads; one entry per CDR3 protein. Here the sample spans hundreds of thousands of distinct CDR3 sequences, around 45% being singletons. The data originate from a study of T cells in Graves' hyperthyroidism and ophthalmopathy. This CDR3 has 14 residues. V dropped 0 bases and J dropped 10 bases, with 10 bases sitting between them. Germline V gives CDR1 SGHDN, CDR2 FVKESK.

The sequence came from a woman younger than 35 with Graves' hyperthyroidism. J is TRBJ1-6 and V is TRBV14; tentative D call: TRBD1 (5 bases). The specimen was peripheral blood or thyroid tissue (not recorded which). Here the CDR3 reads CASSQEGGGSPLHF. The CDR3 nucleotides read TGTGCCAGCAGCCAAGAGGGGGGAGGGTCACCCCTCCACTTT.